Below, 25 T cell receptor beta chains from the same sample are listed, as sequenced in a study of T cell repertoires and Cas9 in healthy adults. Produced via immunoSEQ multiplex PCR; TCRdb's table is partial and in-frame only. The sample lists approximately 21,000 clones; more than 75% were seen once. The specimen was CD4+ effector T cells (CD127+, CD25-, CD137-, CD154-) from PBMCs; culture status not recorded. These receptors all come from a human donor in good health.

The chain links TRBV7-6 to TRBJ2-5, with D perhaps TRBD1 or TRBD2 (5 bases each). Trimming took off 4 bases at V and 9 bases at J, with 12 bases between the two ends. This CDR3 comprises 12 residues. In germline, CDR1 is SGHVS, CDR2 FNYEAQ. CDR3 amino acids: CASSSNLGAQYF. The CDR3 DNA is TGTGCCAGCAGCTCGAATCTGGGGGCCCAGTACTTC.

This clone has only one observation. The rearrangement uses TRBV2 and TRBJ2-7, with TRBD2 identical over 8 bases. V dropped 6 bases and J dropped 2; count of bases not matched to a gene: 6. This CDR3 has 14 amino acids. Germline CDR1 SNHLY, CDR2 FYNNEI. The CDR3, as DNA: TGTGCCAGCAGGGCGGGGGGTCTTACCTACGAGCAGTACTTC. This gives the protein CASRAGGLTYEQYF.

The table lists this clone with a count of one. Other DNA variants within this sample encode the same CDR3. The J gene is TRBJ2-7, the V gene TRBV30; 7 bases match TRBD1. This CDR3 is built from 11 residues. CDR1 is GTSNPN, CDR2 SVGIG, per germline (reference sequence). With 3 bases clipped from V and 9 bases from J, the junction kept 5 bases outside the gene matches. The CDR3 reads CAWRGGAGQYF. The CDR3 DNA is TGTGCCTGGAGAGGGGGCGCGGGGCAGTACTTC.

The CDR3 coding sequence is TGTGCCAGCAGCTTAGGTTTTAACAATGAGCAGTTCTTC. Translated: CASSLGFNNEQFF. The chain links TRBV11-3 to TRBJ2-1, with D unresolved. The CDR3 sequence is 13 residues long. Germline assignment: CDR1 SGHNT and CDR2 YENEEA. Trimming stripped 1 base from V and 5 bases from J, with 6 bases between.

This clone occurred once. The rearrangement joins TRBV11-2 to TRBJ1-1, with a possible D match to TRBD1 (5 bases). CDR1 and CDR2 from the germline V gene are SGHAT and FQNNGV. The CDR3 consists of 17 residues. The V end was cut by 5 bases, the J end by 5 bases, with 24 bases between. The CDR3 bases are TGTGCCAGCAGCATTAGACAGTGGGGAGTTTCTGATACTGAAGCTTTCTTT. As protein: CASSIRQWGVSDTEAFF.

The gene calls are TRBV30 and TRBJ2-7, with D perhaps TRBD1 (5 bases). Germline V CDR1 and CDR2: GTSNPN, SVGIG (reference sequence). The germline V and J ends were trimmed by 1 base and 3 bases, with 10 bases remaining between them. This CDR3 comprises 13 residues. The CDR3 coding sequence is TGTGCCTGGAGTGCAGGGCCCATCTACGAGCAGTACTTC. It is translated as CAWSAGPIYEQYF.

V usage is TRBV5-4 and J usage is TRBJ1-2; a weak D match, TRBD1 (5 bases). Per germline, CDR1 SGHNT and CDR2 YYREEE (reference sequence). The CDR3 is 13 residues long. The ends were cut back, 0 bases at V and 5 bases at J, with 8 bases in the middle. In DNA form, the CDR3 reads TGTGCCAGCAGCTTGGACGGGGCTTATGGCTACACCTTC. Translated, it gives CASSLDGAYGYTF.

In its sample, this clone was seen once. The gene calls are TRBV5-5 and TRBJ2-5; D is perhaps TRBD1 (6 bases). Trimming took off 2 bases at V and 5 bases at J, with 19 bases between the two ends. Germline CDR1 is SGHKS and CDR2 is YYEKEE (reference sequence). The length of the CDR3 is 16 residues. The CDR3 DNA is TGTGCCAGCAGCTTCGGGGCCAGGGGCTTGGTTGAGACCCAGTACTTC. Translated: CASSFGARGLVETQYF.

CDR3 sequence reads: CAYHRANQPQHF. CDR3 coding DNA: TGTGCCTACCACAGGGCCAATCAGCCCCAGCATTTT. This chain uses TRBV5-4 with TRBJ1-5, with a possible D match to TRBD1 (6 bases). The ends were cut back, 10 bases at V and 3 bases at J, with 11 bases in the middle. CDR3 size: 12 residues. Germline CDR1 SGHNT, CDR2 YYREEE (reference sequence).

This clone was recorded once. The V and J genes are TRBV15 and TRBJ2-2, with 7 bases that match TRBD1. Germline CDR1 LNHNV, CDR2 YYDKDF (reference sequence). V trimming: 2 bases; J trimming: 7 bases; junction bases outside the gene matches: 16. The CDR3 length is 18 residues. This chain's CDR3 is CATSRQRTGPLSGGELFF. The CDR3 coding sequence is TGTGCCACCAGCAGACAAAGGACAGGTCCACTCTCGGGCGGGGAGCTGTTTTTT.

V usage is TRBV6-5 and J usage is TRBJ2-5; D tentatively reads TRBD1 or TRBD2 (5 bases each). Trimming stripped 5 bases from V and 3 bases from J, with 10 bases between. Germline CDR1 MNHEY, CDR2 SVGAGI. This CDR3 contains 13 residues. The CDR3 DNA follows: TGTGCCAGCAGTAGACAGACTAAAGAGACCCAGTACTTC. This codes for CASSRQTKETQYF.

This chain joins TRBV20-1 and TRBJ1-1; no clear D gene. Trimming took 3 bases from V and 6 from J, leaving 8 bases between them. From germline, CDR1 is DFQATT and CDR2 SNEGSKA (reference sequence). CDR3 length equals 11 residues. The CDR3 bases are TGCAGTGCTAGGACGAGGGCTGAAGCTTTCTTT. Amino acids: CSARTRAEAFF.

The rearrangement uses TRBV6-5 and TRBJ2-2; the match to TRBD1 covers 7 bases. Germline CDR1 MNHEY, CDR2 SVGAGI. The CDR3 is 15 residues long. With 6 bases clipped from V and 3 bases from J, the junction kept 7 bases outside the gene matches. The CDR3 loop reads CASSSDRIDTGELFF. DNA for the CDR3: TGTGCCAGCAGCTCGGACAGGATAGACACCGGGGAGCTGTTTTTT.

The chain joins TRBV5-1 to TRBJ2-3; the D is unclear. Germline V gene data show CDR1 as SGHRS and CDR2 as YFSETQ. Trimming shortened V by 0 bases and J by 6 bases, and 8 bases separated the two germline ends. This CDR3 has 13 amino acids. In nucleotides, the CDR3 is TGCGCCAGCAGCTTGGACGGGCGGGATACGCAGTATTTT. Translation gives CASSLDGRDTQYF.

This chain links TRBV5-4 with TRBJ1-1; TRBD1 might be the D (5 bases). The CDR3 loop spans 14 amino acids. V was pared by 5 bases and J by 4 bases, with 15 bases between. Germline-derived CDR1 and CDR2 are SGHNT and YYREEE (reference sequence). The CDR3 DNA sequence: TGTGCCAGCAGGGTATCGGGGACGGGCACTGAAGCTTTCTTT. Translating it yields CASRVSGTGTEAFF.

The rearrangement joins TRBV28 to TRBJ1-1; D is uncertain. Germline-derived CDR1 and CDR2 are MDHEN and SYDVKM. V was cut by 3 bases and J by 2 bases, with 10 bases left in between. This CDR3 spans 14 amino acids. CDR3 coding DNA: TGTGCCAGCAGTTTGGCCCAGAGAAACACTGAAGCTTTCTTT. The encoded protein is CASSLAQRNTEAFF.

The chain couples TRBV7-6 to TRBJ2-1; D unclear. V gave up 1 base and J gave up 2 bases, with 9 bases separating them. The CDR3 contains 15 residues. The germline gives CDR1 SGHVS, CDR2 FNYEAQ. The CDR3 DNA follows: TGTGCCAGCAGCTTAGAGGCAGGCCCCTACAATGAGCAGTTCTTC. Translating it yields CASSLEAGPYNEQFF. Full variable domain (outside the CDR3, taken from reference TRBV7-6 and TRBJ2-1): GAGVSQSPRYKVTKRGQDVALRCDPISGHVSLYWYRQALGQGPEFLTYFNYEAQQDKSGLPNDRFSAERPEGSISTLTIQRTEQRDSAMYRCASSLEAGPYNEQFFGPGTRLTVL.

The rearrangement uses TRBV4-1 and TRBJ2-2, with 8 bases identical to TRBD1. The CDR3 has 15 amino acids. The J segment lost 3 bases and the V segment lost 2 bases, leaving 2 bases of the junction unmatched. CDR1 is MGHRA, CDR2 YSYEKL, per germline. CDR3 coding DNA: TGCGCCAGCAGCCAACCGGACAGGGACACCGGGGAGCTGTTTTTT. Its translation: CASSQPDRDTGELFF.

V is TRBV7-2 and J is TRBJ2-5, with D possibly matching TRBD2 (5 bases). The end of the DNA is better explained by TRBJ2-7, so the J call may be wrong. This CDR3 contains 15 residues. Germline V lookup: CDR1 SGHTA, CDR2 FQGNSA. The chain's CDR3 is CASSLPSGNSYEQYF. The CDR3 coding sequence is TGTGCCAGCAGCTTACCCAGCGGAAACTCCTACGAGCAGTACTTC.

V usage is TRBV2 and J usage is TRBJ2-7, with D tentatively TRBD1 (6 bases). From germline, CDR1 is SNHLY and CDR2 FYNNEI. The CDR3 is 15 amino acids. The V and J ends lost 1 base and 3 bases respectively, with 13 bases between them. CDR3 sequence reads: CASSEDRAFFYEQYF. In nucleotides, the CDR3 is TGTGCCAGCAGTGAAGACAGGGCCTTCTTCTACGAGCAGTACTTC.

The chain has TRBV7-3 and TRBJ2-6, with TRBD2 as a possible D gene (5 bases). Germline CDR1 reads SGHTA; CDR2 reads FQGTGA. V dropped 0 bases and J dropped 0 bases, with 18 bases sitting between them. There are 20 residues in the CDR3. Here the CDR3 reads CASSLTGGLSSLSGANVLTF. The CDR3 DNA follows: TGTGCCAGCAGCTTAACCGGCGGGTTAAGCTCCCTCTCTGGGGCCAACGTCCTGACTTTC.

The CDR3 region has the DNA TGTGCCAGCAGCGAGGGGATCGGGACTACCTACGAGCAGTACTTC. The encoded protein is CASSEGIGTTYEQYF. This chain uses TRBV7-3 with TRBJ2-7; TRBD2 matches at 7 bases. The length of the CDR3 is 15 residues. Germline trimming cut 5 bases from V and 2 bases from J; bases unmatched to any gene: 9. The germline gives CDR1 SGHTA, CDR2 FQGTGA.

The chain carries TRBV18 and TRBJ1-2; maybe TRBD1 (6 bases). Germline CDR1 KGHSH, CDR2 LQKENI. CDR3 length: 14 residues. V shed 2 bases and J shed 5 bases, with 12 bases lying between them. CDR3 loop: CASSPGGEGYGYTF. In DNA form, the CDR3 reads TGTGCCAGCTCACCAGGGGGCGAGGGATATGGCTACACCTTC. Full variable domain (missing parts from reference TRBV18 and TRBJ1-2): NAGVMQNPRHLVRRRGQEARLRCSPMKGHSHVYWYRQLPEEGLKFMVYLQKENIIDESGMPKERFSAEFPKEGPSILRIQQVVRGDSAAYFCASSPGGEGYGYTFGSGTRLTVV.

This clone was recorded once. The V and J genes are TRBV7-9 and TRBJ2-1; a possible D gene is TRBD2 (7 bases). Trimming took off 4 bases at V and 5 bases at J, with 12 bases between the two ends. This CDR3 has 14 residues. Germline V gives CDR1 SEHNR, CDR2 FQNEAQ (reference sequence). CDR3 in amino acids: CASSWGGHHNEQFF. The CDR3 DNA reads TGTGCCAGCAGCTGGGGGGGCCATCACAATGAGCAGTTCTTC.

The chain carries TRBV2 and TRBJ1-2; no clear D. The germline V gene has CDR1 SNHLY and CDR2 FYNNEI. V dropped 5 bases and J dropped 2 bases, with 21 bases sitting between them. CDR3 length equals 17 residues. The CDR3 is CASSPAVRMDLNYGYTF. CDR3 sequence (DNA): TGTGCCAGCAGTCCCGCCGTAAGGATGGACCTCAACTATGGCTACACCTTC.